This T cell receptor beta chain was found in a study of metastatic and nonmetastatic thyroid tumors. In the study overall: From malignant and benign thyroid patients, repertoires in blood and in tumor or nodule tissue were compared.

The CDR3 length is 15 residues. V trimming: 4 bases; J trimming: 3 bases; junction bases outside the gene matches: 4. Germline V CDR1 and CDR2: KGHDR, SFDVKD. Prior to thyroid surgery, none of the patients had received any treatment. In the study's own analysis: Clinicopathological groups of papillary thyroid cancer showed CDR3 differences that were used to build a distant-metastasis classifier. TCRdb reprocessed the PCR reads via MiXCR. These V and J calls derive from TCRdb rather than the authors' analysis. Of 20,000 or so clones listed, about 20% were seen once; the top ten hold about 8.6%. The V and J genes are TRBV24-1 and TRBJ2-5; the match to TRBD1 covers 10 bases. This sequence was found in a female donor with papillary thyroid cancer or a benign thyroid nodule (not recorded which). Some clones in this sample may be carry-over from other donors' samples. The sequenced sample was adjacent normal tissue. CDR3 residues: CATSDSGTGEETQYF. The CDR3 DNA follows: TGTGCCACCAGTGACTCCGGGACAGGGGAAGAGACCCAGTACTTC.